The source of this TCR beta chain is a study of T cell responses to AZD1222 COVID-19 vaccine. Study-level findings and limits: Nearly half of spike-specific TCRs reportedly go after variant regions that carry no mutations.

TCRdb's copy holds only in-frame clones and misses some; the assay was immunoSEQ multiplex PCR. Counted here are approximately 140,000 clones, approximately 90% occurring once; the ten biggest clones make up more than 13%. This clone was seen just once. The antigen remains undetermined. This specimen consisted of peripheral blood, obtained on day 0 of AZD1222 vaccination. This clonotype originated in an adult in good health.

The CDR3 DNA reads TGTGCCAGCAGGAAGAGCTTCAGGGGCGCTGAAGCTTTCTTT. As protein: CASRKSFRGAEAFF. The chain is built from TRBV6-5 and TRBJ1-1; D possibly corresponds to TRBD1 (6 bases). The CDR3 has 14 residues. CDR1 MNHEY and CDR2 SVGAGI come from the germline V gene. Trimming took 6 bases from V and 6 from J, leaving 17 bases between them.